The present T cell receptor (beta chain) was sequenced within a study of identical twins. This clonotype appeared many times. The germline V gene has CDR1 SNHLY and CDR2 FYNNEI. The CDR3 is 14 amino acids. The V end was cut by 4 bases, the J end by 4 bases, with 13 bases between. Every sampled donor was Caucasian and healthy. It was template switching that added a universal primer site, and there were unique molecular identifiers on the cDNA. TCRdb analysed the 5' RACE reads with MiXCR anew, one entry per CDR3 protein. The sample has 450,000 to 650,000 distinct CDR3 sequences; just under 10% are singletons. These data also formed part of another study, on yellow fever vaccine responses in identical twins.

The chain combines TRBV2 with TRBJ2-5; D not resolved. The sample comprised PBMCs. The sequence came from a young woman in good health. The CDR3 region is CASSGDTSAETQYF. The CDR3 region has the DNA TGTGCCAGCAGTGGTGATACATCGGCAGAGACCCAGTACTTC.